Presented here are 31 T cell receptor beta chains from one specimen sequenced in a study of T cell responses to AZD1222 COVID-19 vaccine (dated by TCRdb to the early 2020s). The label giving this sample's time point can be read as: baseline before first vaccination. Library preparation employed the immunoSEQ multiplex PCR assay. This immuneACCESS table, as held by TCRdb, lists in-frame sequences with V and J called but not all clones. Of the missing ones, under half trace to an unresolved V gene in checked studies; the others have no known cause. Counted in this sample were about 150,000 clones; 75% to 90% of them appeared once. The top ten hold about 3% of the sample. This specimen was peripheral blood, taken on day 0 of AZD1222 vaccination. These receptors were obtained from an adult in good health.

This chain connects TRBV5-1 to TRBJ2-7; no definite D call. V was cut by 0 bases and J by 0 bases, with 13 bases left in between. Germline CDR1 and CDR2: SGHRS and YFSETQ. This CDR3 has 16 residues. CDR3 sequence (DNA): TGCGCCAGCAGCTTGGTCGGTCGGCGTGGCTCCTACGAGCAGTACTTC. Translation gives CASSLVGRRGSYEQYF.

This sequence joins TRBV29-1 and TRBJ2-3; TRBD2 matches at 9 bases. The CDR3 has 16 amino acids. J lost 2 bases, V lost 2 bases, and 8 bases had no gene match. Per germline, CDR1 SQVTM and CDR2 ANQGSEA. The CDR3 protein is CSVERVAGEFTDTQYF. In DNA, the CDR3 is TGCAGCGTTGAAAGGGTAGCGGGAGAATTCACAGATACGCAGTATTTT.

This clone was counted between two and nine times. V gene TRBV5-1 combines with J gene TRBJ1-1; D unresolved. The CDR3 covers 14 residues. From germline, CDR1 is SGHRS and CDR2 YFSETQ. Trimming pared 2 bases from V and 7 bases from J, leaving 15 bases between. The CDR3 region is CASSLSLGSGEAFF. The DNA for the CDR3 is TGCGCCAGCAGCTTAAGTCTTGGGAGCGGTGAAGCTTTCTTT.

This clone came up a few times. The chain couples TRBV12-5 to TRBJ1-5; D unresolved. This CDR3 region has 11 residues. CDR1 and CDR2 from the germline V gene are LGHNT and FRNRAP. Trimming cost V 1 base and J 6 bases, with 1 base left between them. The CDR3 protein is CASGLGQPQHF. CDR3 sequence (DNA): TGTGCTAGTGGTTTGGGTCAGCCCCAGCATTTT.

The rearrangement links TRBV2 to TRBJ1-4; 9 bases map to TRBD1. Trimming at V came to 5 bases and at J to 8 bases, leaving 9 bases not matched to a gene. Germline loops: CDR1 SNHLY, CDR2 FYNNEI. This CDR3 has 15 amino acids. This CDR3 reads CASSRDRALGEKLFF. The DNA for the CDR3 is TGTGCCAGCAGTAGGGACAGGGCTCTAGGGGAAAAACTGTTTTTT.

The chain links TRBV6-5 to TRBJ2-1; 9 positions match TRBD1. With 0 bases clipped from V and 5 bases from J, the junction kept 2 bases outside the gene matches. CDR3 size: 15 residues. Per germline, CDR1 MNHEY and CDR2 SVGAGI. CDR3 amino acids: CASSYSRDRDNEQFF. The DNA of the CDR3 is TGTGCCAGCAGTTACTCCCGGGACAGGGACAATGAGCAGTTCTTC.

The chain carries TRBV7-2 and TRBJ1-2; 7 bases agree with TRBD1. The length of the CDR3 is 18 residues. The V segment lost 5 bases and the J segment 8 bases; nucleotides outside the gene matches: 23. The V gene's germline CDR1 is SGHTA and CDR2 FQGNSA. The CDR3 protein is CASSPDGRGTAQLKGYTF. The CDR3 region has the DNA TGTGCCAGCAGCCCCGACGGCCGGGGGACAGCGCAATTGAAGGGCTACACCTTC.

The V gene is TRBV28, the J gene TRBJ1-1, with a possible D match to TRBD1 (5 bases). The CDR3 length is 15 residues. Trimming removed 7 bases from V and 4 bases from J, with 19 bases in between. Germline CDR1 and CDR2: MDHEN and SYDVKM. In DNA form, the CDR3 reads TGTGCCAGCACCCTTCCAGGGTGGAAGGGCACTGAAGCTTTCTTT. Its protein is CASTLPGWKGTEAFF. Combining the CDR3 with reference TRBV28 and TRBJ1-1 gives the whole variable domain DVKVTQSSRYLVKRTGEKVFLECVQDMDHENMFWYRQDPGLGLRLIYFSYDVKMKEKGDIPEGYSVSREKKERFSLILESASTNQTSMYLCASTLPGWKGTEAFFGQGTRLTVV.

The gene calls are TRBV27 and TRBJ2-7; 10 bases align to TRBD1. The CDR3 has 13 amino acids. CDR1 is MNHEY, CDR2 SMNVEV, per germline (reference sequence). The V segment lost 5 bases and the J segment 9 bases; nucleotides outside the gene matches: 7. CDR3: CASSRTGGLGQYF. CDR3 nucleotides: TGTGCCAGCAGTCGGACAGGGGGGCTCGGGCAGTACTTC.

The V and J genes are TRBV15 and TRBJ1-1; D remains unclear. The germline V and J ends were trimmed by 5 bases and 1 base, with 11 bases remaining between them. CDR1 is LNHNV and CDR2 is YYDKDF in the germline V gene (reference sequence). The CDR3 length is 14 residues. The CDR3 bases are TGTGCCACCAGCTGGGTGTCTCCGAACACTGAAGCTTTCTTT. Amino acid sequence: CATSWVSPNTEAFF.

The CDR3 sequence is CASTMQGAGELFF. DNA of the CDR3: TGTGCCAGCACCATGCAGGGGGCCGGGGAGCTGTTTTTT. The chain combines TRBV7-9 with TRBJ2-2; 7 nucleotides agree with TRBD1. Germline values: CDR1 SEHNR, CDR2 FQNEAQ (reference sequence). CDR3 length: 13 amino acids. V lost 7 bases and J lost 6; bases outside the gene matches: 5.

The V gene is TRBV11-2, the J gene TRBJ2-5; possibly TRBD2 for D (5 bases). Germline assignment: CDR1 SGHAT and CDR2 FQNNGV. The CDR3 is 14 residues long. Trimming removed 3 bases at V and 5 bases at J, with 13 bases between. The CDR3 protein is CASSFTASRETQYF. As DNA, the CDR3 is TGTGCCAGCAGCTTCACGGCTAGCAGGGAGACCCAGTACTTC.

The V gene is TRBV11-3, the J gene TRBJ2-3; D unclear. CDR3 length equals 14 residues. With 2 bases removed from V and 3 bases from J, the gap between germline ends came to 9 bases. The V gene's germline CDR1 is SGHNT and CDR2 YENEEA. The CDR3 sequence: CASSLRTPTDTQYF. The CDR3 DNA is TGTGCCAGCAGCTTAAGAACTCCGACAGATACGCAGTATTTT.

The rearrangement links TRBV7-9 to TRBJ2-1; 15 nucleotides agree with TRBD2. CDR1 is SEHNR, CDR2 FQNEAQ, per germline (reference sequence). The CDR3 is 16 residues long. The V segment lost 5 bases and the J segment 6 bases; nucleotides outside the gene matches: 5. DNA for the CDR3: TGTGCCAGCAGCCCCGGACTAGCGGGAGGGCGCAATGAGCAGTTCTTC. This gives the protein CASSPGLAGGRNEQFF.

V gene TRBV10-3 combines with J gene TRBJ1-2; unclear D gene. The germline CDR1 and CDR2 sequences are ENHRY and SYGVKD. This CDR3 is 13 amino acids long. The V end was cut by 7 bases, the J end by 4 bases, with 13 bases between. CDR3: CAIMASGGYGYTF. The CDR3 DNA reads TGTGCCATCATGGCATCCGGCGGCTATGGCTACACCTTC.

V and J are TRBV19 and TRBJ1-6, with D unclear. The germline V gene encodes CDR1 LNHDA and CDR2 SQIVND (reference sequence). CDR3 size: 15 residues. Trimming removed 5 bases from V and 0 bases from J, with 8 bases in between. CDR3 residues: CASSFSPSYNSPLHF. The CDR3 DNA sequence: TGTGCCAGTAGTTTCTCCCCCTCCTATAATTCACCCCTCCACTTT. Variable domain in full (rest from reference TRBV19 and TRBJ1-6): DGGITQSPKYLFRKEGQNVTLSCEQNLNHDAMYWYRQDPGQGLRLIYYSQIVNDFQKGDIAEGYSVSREKKESFPLTVTSAQKNPTAFYLCASSFSPSYNSPLHFGNGTRLTVT.

CDR3 DNA: TGTGCCAGCAGTTCGACAAAAGAAGACAGAAACTATGGCTACACCTTC. It translates to CASSSTKEDRNYGYTF. This chain connects TRBV27 to TRBJ1-2, with D possibly being TRBD1 (5 bases). This CDR3 contains 16 residues. In germline, CDR1 is MNHEY, CDR2 SMNVEV (reference sequence). V dropped 4 bases and J dropped 2 bases, with 17 bases sitting between them.

The chain combines TRBV9 with TRBJ1-2, with 11 bases that match TRBD1. Germline CDR1 reads SGDLS; CDR2 reads YYNGEE. CDR3 length equals 13 residues. J was trimmed by 5 bases and V by 3 bases; bases with no gene match: 0. The CDR3 region has the DNA TGTGCCAGCAGCGGGGACAGGGGGTATGGCTACACCTTC. Amino acids: CASSGDRGYGYTF.

This sequence joins TRBV2 and TRBJ1-4; 9 nucleotides line up with TRBD1. Germline CDR1 is SNHLY and CDR2 is FYNNEI. Trimming cost V 5 bases and J 3 bases; bases outside gene matches: 1. This CDR3 contains 14 residues. CDR3 nucleotides: TGTGCCAGCAGTTGGACAGGGGCTAATGAAAAACTGTTTTTT. As protein: CASSWTGANEKLFF.

This sequence joins TRBV27 and TRBJ2-3; D is ambiguous. The CDR3 contains 13 residues. Per the germline V gene, CDR1 is MNHEY and CDR2 is SMNVEV (reference sequence). The V and J ends lost 3 bases and 4 bases respectively, with 8 bases between them. The CDR3 bases are TGTGCCAGCAGTTTTGGTAGCCCAGATACGCAGTATTTT. It specifies CASSFGSPDTQYF.

The V call is TRBV24-1, the J call TRBJ2-5; D gene ambiguous. Germline V gene sequence: CDR1 KGHDR, CDR2 SFDVKD. The CDR3 is 13 residues long. With 3 bases removed from V and 14 bases from J, the gap between germline ends came to 18 bases. CDR3 residues: CATSDGDGRPYYF. The CDR3 nucleotides read TGTGCCACCAGTGATGGGGATGGACGGCCCTATTACTTC.

J is TRBJ1-3 and V is TRBV7-9; the match to TRBD1 covers 9 bases. The trim removed 5 bases at V and 2 bases at J, leaving 4 bases unmatched. The CDR3 is 15 amino acids. The germline V gene has CDR1 SEHNR and CDR2 FQNEAQ (reference sequence). Here the CDR3 reads CASSRRQGAGNTIYF. In DNA form, the CDR3 reads TGTGCCAGCAGCCGTAGACAGGGGGCTGGAAACACCATATATTTT.

The chain is built from TRBV6-5 and TRBJ1-5, with D perhaps matching TRBD1 (5 bases). V lost 5 bases, J lost 5 bases, and 13 bases lay in between. CDR3 length: 14 residues. Germline loops: CDR1 MNHEY, CDR2 SVGAGI. CDR3 region: CASSMGGWDQPQHF. The CDR3, as DNA: TGTGCCAGCAGTATGGGGGGATGGGATCAGCCCCAGCATTTT.

In this sample, this clone turned up once. The V gene is TRBV5-6, the J gene TRBJ2-1; 7 positions agree with TRBD1. Losses at the gene ends were 4 bases for V and 10 bases for J; bases not matched to a gene: 14. Germline V CDR1 and CDR2: SGHDT, YYEEEE. The CDR3 is made up of 15 amino acids. CDR3 coding DNA: TGTGCCAGCAGCGTCAGGACAGGATCCTCCAACGAGCAGTTCTTC. This gives the protein CASSVRTGSSNEQFF. Based on the CDR3 plus reference TRBV5-6 and TRBJ2-1, the full variable domain is DAGVTQSPTHLIKTRGQQVTLRCSPKSGHDTVSWYQQALGQGPQFIFQYYEEEERQRGNFPDRFSGHQFPNYSSELNVNALLLGDSALYLCASSVRTGSSNEQFFGPGTRLTVL.

The genes are TRBV7-6 and TRBJ2-2; 8 nucleotides align to TRBD2. Germline V lookup: CDR1 SGHVS, CDR2 FNYEAQ. This CDR3 comprises 16 residues. J was trimmed by 0 bases and V by 10 bases; bases with no gene match: 10. The CDR3 sequence is CAIPTVAGTNTGELFF. The CDR3 DNA reads as TGTGCCATCCCAACCGTAGCGGGAACGAACACCGGGGAGCTGTTTTTT.

The V gene is TRBV18, the J gene TRBJ1-2; 8 bases align to TRBD1. The length of the CDR3 is 14 residues. Germline CDR1 is KGHSH and CDR2 is LQKENI. With V trimmed by 3 bases and J by 3 bases, 3 bases remained unmatched. CDR3 nucleotides: TGTGCCAGCTCACCGGCAGGGGGCTACTATGGCTACACCTTC. Its protein is CASSPAGGYYGYTF.

The chain recombines TRBV2 with TRBJ2-2, with 8 bases lining up with TRBD2. Germline V CDR1 and CDR2: SNHLY, FYNNEI. V lost 7 bases to trimming and J lost 6 bases; unmatched junction nucleotides: 10. The CDR3 extends over 15 amino acids. CDR3 in amino acids: CASTDRAGGPGELFF. The CDR3 bases are TGTGCCAGCACTGATCGGGCGGGAGGTCCCGGGGAGCTGTTTTTT.

This clone was found once. V gene TRBV19 combines with J gene TRBJ1-5, with D possibly matching TRBD1 (5 bases). The CDR3 sequence is 15 residues long. V lost 4 bases and J lost 2, with 12 bases in between. Germline V lookup: CDR1 LNHDA, CDR2 SQIVND (reference sequence). The CDR3 DNA reads as TGTGCCAGTAGTAACCAAGGACACGGCAATCAGCCCCAGCATTTT. Its protein product is CASSNQGHGNQPQHF. Looking up the rest from reference TRBV19 and TRBJ1-5 gives the full variable domain: DGGITQSPKYLFRKEGQNVTLSCEQNLNHDAMYWYRQDPGQGLRLIYYSQIVNDFQKGDIAEGYSVSREKKESFPLTVTSAQKNPTAFYLCASSNQGHGNQPQHFGDGTRLSIL.

The chain carries TRBV25-1 and TRBJ1-2; the D is unclear. CDR1 and CDR2 from the germline V gene are MGHDK and SYGVNS. V gave up 3 bases and J gave up 5 bases, with 4 bases separating them. CDR3 size: 11 residues. The CDR3 region has the DNA TGTGCCAGCAGTGACGGTTATGGCTACACCTTC. This encodes CASSDGYGYTF.

This chain joins TRBV5-1 and TRBJ2-3, with D possibly matching TRBD2 (6 bases). V dropped 4 bases and J dropped 3 bases, with 15 bases sitting between them. Germline V gene data show CDR1 as SGHRS and CDR2 as YFSETQ. The CDR3 has 15 amino acids. CDR3 in DNA: TGCGCCAGCAGCCTCTCTCGGACTAATACAGATACGCAGTATTTT. Translating gives CASSLSRTNTDTQYF.

This chain connects TRBV13 to TRBJ2-1; 9 bases line up with TRBD2. This CDR3 region has 16 residues. V was pared by 6 bases and J by 1 base, with 7 bases of the junction left unmatched. Per the germline V gene, CDR1 is PRHDT and CDR2 is FYEKMQ (reference sequence). This chain's CDR3 is CASSGASGVSYNEQFF. CDR3 DNA sequence: TGTGCCAGCAGTGGAGCTAGCGGGGTATCCTACAATGAGCAGTTCTTC. Together with reference TRBV13 and TRBJ2-1, the CDR3 gives the full variable domain: AAGVIQSPRHLIKEKRETATLKCYPIPRHDTVYWYQQGPGQDPQFLISFYEKMQSDKGSIPDRFSAQQFSDYHSELNMSSLELGDSALYFCASSGASGVSYNEQFFGPGTRLTVL.